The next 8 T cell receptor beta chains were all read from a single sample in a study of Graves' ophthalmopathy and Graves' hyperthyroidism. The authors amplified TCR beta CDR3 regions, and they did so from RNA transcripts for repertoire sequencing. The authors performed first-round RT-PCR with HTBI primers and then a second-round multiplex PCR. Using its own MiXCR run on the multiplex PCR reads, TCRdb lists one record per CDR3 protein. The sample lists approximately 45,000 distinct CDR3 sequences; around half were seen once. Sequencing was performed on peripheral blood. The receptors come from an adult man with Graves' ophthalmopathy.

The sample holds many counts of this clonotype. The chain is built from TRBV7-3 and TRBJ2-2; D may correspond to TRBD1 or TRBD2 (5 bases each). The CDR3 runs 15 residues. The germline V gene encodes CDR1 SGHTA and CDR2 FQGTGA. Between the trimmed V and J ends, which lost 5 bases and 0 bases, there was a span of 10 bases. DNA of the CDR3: TGTGCCAGCAGCCCGGGACGAGCGAACACCGGGGAGCTGTTTTTT. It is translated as CASSPGRANTGELFF.

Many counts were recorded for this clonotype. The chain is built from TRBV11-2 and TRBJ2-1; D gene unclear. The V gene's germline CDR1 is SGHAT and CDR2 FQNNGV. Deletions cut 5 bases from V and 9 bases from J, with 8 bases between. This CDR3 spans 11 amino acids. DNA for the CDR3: TGTGCCAGCAGCGTAAAAGGTGAGCAGTTCTTC. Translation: CASSVKGEQFF. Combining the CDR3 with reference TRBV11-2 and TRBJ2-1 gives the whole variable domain EAGVAQSPRYKIIEKRQSVAFWCNPISGHATLYWYQQILGQGPKLLIQFQNNGVVDDSQLPKDRFSAERLKGVDSTLKIQPAKLEDSAVYLCASSVKGEQFFGPGTRLTVL.

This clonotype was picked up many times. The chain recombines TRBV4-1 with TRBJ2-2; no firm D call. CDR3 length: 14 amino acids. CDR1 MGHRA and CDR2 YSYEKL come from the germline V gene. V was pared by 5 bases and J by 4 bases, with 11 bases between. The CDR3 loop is CASSVQIGTGELFF. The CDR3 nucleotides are TGCGCCAGCAGCGTCCAAATTGGCACCGGGGAGCTGTTTTTT.

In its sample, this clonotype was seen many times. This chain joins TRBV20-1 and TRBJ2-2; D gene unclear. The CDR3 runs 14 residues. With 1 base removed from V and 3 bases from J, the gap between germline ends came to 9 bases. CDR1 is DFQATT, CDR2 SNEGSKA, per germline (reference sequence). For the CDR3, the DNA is TGCAGTGCTAGAGTGGGCCGCTACACCGGGGAGCTGTTTTTT. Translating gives CSARVGRYTGELFF.

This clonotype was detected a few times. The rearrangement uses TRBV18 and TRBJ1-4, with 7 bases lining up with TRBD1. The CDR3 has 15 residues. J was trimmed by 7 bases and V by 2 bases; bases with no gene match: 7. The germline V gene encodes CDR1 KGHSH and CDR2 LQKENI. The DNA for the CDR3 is TGTGCCAGCTCACCAGGACGGGACAGATCTGAAAAACTGTTTTTT. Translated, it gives CASSPGRDRSEKLFF.

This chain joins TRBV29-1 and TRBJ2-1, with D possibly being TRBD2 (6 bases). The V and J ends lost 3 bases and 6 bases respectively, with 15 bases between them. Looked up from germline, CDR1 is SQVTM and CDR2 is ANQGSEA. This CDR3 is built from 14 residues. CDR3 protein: CSVDRAGPSNEQFF. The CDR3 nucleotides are TGCAGCGTTGATAGAGCGGGCCCGAGCAATGAGCAGTTCTTC.

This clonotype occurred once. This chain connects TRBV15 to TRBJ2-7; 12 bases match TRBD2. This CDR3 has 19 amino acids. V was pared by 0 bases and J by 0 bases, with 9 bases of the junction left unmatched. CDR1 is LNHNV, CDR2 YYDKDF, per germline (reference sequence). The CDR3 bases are TGTGCCACCAGCAGAGATCGTGCTCGGACTAGCGGGATCTCCTACGAGCAGTACTTC. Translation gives CATSRDRARTSGISYEQYF.

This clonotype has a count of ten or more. The CDR3 loop reads CSAEPGQGILETQYF. Here the CDR3 DNA reads TGCAGTGCGGAACCGGGACAGGGGATCTTGGAGACCCAGTACTTC. The chain couples TRBV20-1 to TRBJ2-5; 10 positions agree with TRBD1. The CDR3 is made up of 15 amino acids. Trimming at V came to 6 bases and at J to 5 bases, leaving 12 bases not matched to a gene. Germline V CDR1 and CDR2: DFQATT, SNEGSKA (reference sequence).